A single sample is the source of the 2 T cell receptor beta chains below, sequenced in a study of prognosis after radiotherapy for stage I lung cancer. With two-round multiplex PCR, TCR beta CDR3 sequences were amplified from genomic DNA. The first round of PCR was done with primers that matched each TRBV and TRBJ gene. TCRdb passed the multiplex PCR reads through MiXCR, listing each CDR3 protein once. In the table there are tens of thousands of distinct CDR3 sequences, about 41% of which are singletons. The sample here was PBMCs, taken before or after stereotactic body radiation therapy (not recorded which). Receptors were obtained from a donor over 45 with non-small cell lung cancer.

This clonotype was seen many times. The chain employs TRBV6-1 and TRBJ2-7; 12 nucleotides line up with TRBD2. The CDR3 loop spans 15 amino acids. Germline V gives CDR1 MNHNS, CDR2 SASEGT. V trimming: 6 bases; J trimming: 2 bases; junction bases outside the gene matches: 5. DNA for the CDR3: TGTGCCAGCAGAAGTAGGACTAGCGGGACCTACGAGCAGTACTTC. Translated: CASRSRTSGTYEQYF.

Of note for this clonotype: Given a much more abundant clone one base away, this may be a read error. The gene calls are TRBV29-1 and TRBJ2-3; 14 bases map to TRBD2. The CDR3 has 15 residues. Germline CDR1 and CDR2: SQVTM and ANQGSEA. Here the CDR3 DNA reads TGCATCGTGGAGACTAGCGGGGGGGGTACAGATACGCAGTATTTT. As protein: CIVETSGGGTDTQYF.